The clone carrying this TCR beta chain showed up just a few times. Its target is not known. The sample is drawn from a study of human T cells and chemical hapten exposure. Findings and caveats of the study: Alopecia in all donors means immunity may differ from healthy individuals. The formation of large CDR3 similarity clusters by expanded TCRs significantly exceeded that of controls.

Germline V gene data show CDR1 as ENHRY and CDR2 as SYGVKD. There are 13 residues in the CDR3. J was trimmed by 4 bases and V by 8 bases; bases with no gene match: 3. Per the original data handling: Samples held a median of roughly 100,000 TCRs, range roughly 20,000–700,000. TCRdb ran MiXCR on the RACE reads and lists one entry per CDR3 protein. TCRdb's processing, not the authors' own work, is the source of the V and J calls. The table lists 95,000 to 150,000 distinct CDR3 sequences, approximately 13% of them singletons. Time point: pre-sensitization, week 0. Indicated treatment: therapeutic diphenylcyclopropenone sensitization with weekly scalp DPC. Total RNA was isolated from unfractionated whole blood.

The material was whole blood, obtained in connection with sensitization to the hapten diphenylcyclopropenone (DPC). The rearrangement uses TRBV10-3 and TRBJ2-3; TRBD1 matches at 10 bases. The origin of this receptor is a woman between 18 and 29 years old with alopecia areata. Some clones in this sample may be carry-over from other donors' samples. The CDR3 DNA reads as TGTGCCATCGGGGGACAGGGGTCAGATACGCAGTATTTT. Its protein product is CAIGGQGSDTQYF.